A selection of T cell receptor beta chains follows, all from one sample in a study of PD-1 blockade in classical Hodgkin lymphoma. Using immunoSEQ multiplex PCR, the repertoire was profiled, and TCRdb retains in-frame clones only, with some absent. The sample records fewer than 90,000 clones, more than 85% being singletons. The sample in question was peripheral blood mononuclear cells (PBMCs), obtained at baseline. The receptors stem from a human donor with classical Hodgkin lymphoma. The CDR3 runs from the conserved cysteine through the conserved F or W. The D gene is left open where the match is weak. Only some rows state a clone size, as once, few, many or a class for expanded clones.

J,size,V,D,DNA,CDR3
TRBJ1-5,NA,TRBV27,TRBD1,TGTGCCAGCAGTTCCCCCACAGGGGGCGGCCAGCCCCAGCATTTT,CASSSPTGGGQPQHF
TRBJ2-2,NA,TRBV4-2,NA,TGTGCCAGCAGCCAAAGTAGCGAGGAGCTGTTTTTT,CASSQSSEELFF
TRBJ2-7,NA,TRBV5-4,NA,TGTGCCAGCAGCCCGGGACCCGCCTACGAGCAGTACTTC,CASSPGPAYEQYF
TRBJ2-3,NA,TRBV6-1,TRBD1,TGTGCCAGCAGTGTCCGTGGGACAGGGGTAGATACGCAGTATTTT,CASSVRGTGVDTQYF
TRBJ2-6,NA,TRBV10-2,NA,TGCGCCAGCAGTGTAGGTCCGGGACCAAACTTATGGGCCAACGTCCTGACTTTC,CASSVGPGPNLWANVLTF
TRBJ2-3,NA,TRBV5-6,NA,TGTGCCAGCAGCTCTATCAGGGAGTCGAGCACAGATACGCAGTATTTT,CASSSIRESSTDTQYF
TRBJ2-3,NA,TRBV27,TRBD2,TGTGCCAGCAGTTTATCGTGGGGACTAGCGGGGTCCACCTTAGATACGCAGTATTTT,CASSLSWGLAGSTLDTQYF
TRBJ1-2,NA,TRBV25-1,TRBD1,TGTGCCAGCAGTGATGATCAGGGGGCTGCTAACTATGGCTACACCTTC,CASSDDQGAANYGYTF
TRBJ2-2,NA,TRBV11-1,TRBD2,TGTGCCAGCAGCTTAATAGCGGGAGGTTACACCGGGGAGCTGTTTTTT,CASSLIAGGYTGELFF
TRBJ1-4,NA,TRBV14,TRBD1,TGTGCCAGCAGCCCCCGGACAGGGAATAATGAAAAACTGTTTTTT,CASSPRTGNNEKLFF
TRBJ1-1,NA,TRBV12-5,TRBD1,TGTGCTAGTGGACCAGGGGGGGTGGCGTACACTGAAGCTTTCTTT,CASGPGGVAYTEAFF
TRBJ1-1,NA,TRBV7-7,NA,TGTGCCAGCAGCTTAGGAGCTAGACAGCCGATCATGAACACTGAAGCTTTCTTT,CASSLGARQPIMNTEAFF
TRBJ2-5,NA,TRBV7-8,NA,TGTGCCAGCAGCACCCCCTCCGGGTCGGAGACCCAGTACTTC,CASSTPSGSETQYF
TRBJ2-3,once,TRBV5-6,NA,TGTGCCAGCAGCTTGAGAGGGGAAGGACTTATAGATACGCAGTATTTT,CASSLRGEGLIDTQYF
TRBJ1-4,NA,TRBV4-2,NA,TGTGCCAGCAGCCAACTCGGGCAGGGTGCGGCTAATGAAAAACTGTTTTTT,CASSQLGQGAANEKLFF
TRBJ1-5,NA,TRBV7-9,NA,TGTGCCAGCAGCTTAGGCGGGGTCGTCAATCAGCCCCAGCATTTT,CASSLGGVVNQPQHF
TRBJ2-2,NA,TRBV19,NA,TGTGCCAGTAGTGGGACGAGAGGGGGGACCGGGGAGCTGTTTTTT,CASSGTRGGTGELFF
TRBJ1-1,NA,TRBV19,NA,TGTGCCAGTAGTAACGGGGAAAAGAACACTGAAGCTTTCTTT,CASSNGEKNTEAFF
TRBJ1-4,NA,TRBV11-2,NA,TGTGCCAGCAGCTATGGTGAAAAACTGTTTTTT,CASSYGEKLFF
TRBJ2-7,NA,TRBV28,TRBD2,TGTGCCAGCAGTTTAAGGGCGGCGTCGAGGACTAGGCGTCTACCCTACGAGCAGTACTTC,CASSLRAASRTRRLPYEQYF
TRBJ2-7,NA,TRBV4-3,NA,TGCGCCAGCAGCCAATCGTTACATAAGACAGGAACCTACGAGCAGTACTTC,CASSQSLHKTGTYEQYF
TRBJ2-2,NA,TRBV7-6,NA,TGTGCCAGCAGCTCTACTCCCCGGCGGGCGAACACCGGGGAGCTGTTTTTT,CASSSTPRRANTGELFF